This is a list of T cell receptor beta chains from one sample in a study of OX40 agonist ivuxolimab in advanced cancers. Sequencing used immunoSEQ multiplex PCR; TCRdb keeps in-frame clones, though not all of them. The data hold about 55,000 clones, with 77% observed a single time. The sequenced sample was CD4+ or CD8+ T cells sorted from blood, obtained in a trial of the OX40 agonist ivuxolimab. These receptors came from an adult with an advanced solid tumor such as melanoma, head and neck, liver or kidney cancer. Each CDR3 is given with its conserved first and last residue. The order of the fields is CDR3 length, clone size, V gene, D gene, J gene, CDR3 protein, CDR3 DNA. A D gene is named only where the DNA matches it firmly. The size entry is marked missing in some rows and otherwise reads once, few, many or a size class.

>16|-|TRBV11-2|TRBD2|TRBJ2-5
CASSLYAGGAGETQYF
TGTGCCAGCAGCTTATACGCCGGGGGGGCCGGAGAGACCCAGTACTTC
>16|-|TRBV15|-|TRBJ1-1
CATSPMAVGSNTEAFF
TGTGCCACCAGCCCGATGGCTGTGGGGTCTAACACTGAAGCTTTCTTT
>15|once|TRBV6-5|-|TRBJ2-7
CASSLWKEAVYEQYF
TGTGCCAGCAGTTTGTGGAAGGAGGCCGTCTACGAGCAGTACTTC
>14|once|TRBV5-5|-|TRBJ2-3
CASSPPTRSDTQYF
TGTGCCAGCAGCCCACCAACCAGGTCAGATACGCAGTATTTT
>15|-|TRBV28|-|TRBJ1-4
CASSLRTTRSEKLFF
TGTGCCAGCAGTTTAAGGACCACCAGGAGTGAAAAACTGTTTTTT
>17|-|TRBV29-1|TRBD2|TRBJ2-6
CSVEGRFGTSGANVLTF
TGCAGCGTTGAAGGCCGCTTCGGGACTAGTGGGGCCAACGTCCTGACTTTC
>15|-|TRBV5-4|-|TRBJ2-1
CASSPGPNTHNEQFF
TGTGCCAGCAGCCCGGGACCCAATACCCACAATGAGCAGTTCTTC
>14|-|TRBV9|TRBD2|TRBJ2-7
CASSARTSAYEQYF
TGTGCCAGCAGCGCAAGGACTAGCGCCTACGAGCAGTACTTC
>19|-|TRBV4-1|TRBD1|TRBJ2-5
CASSQEGGQGAGYQETQYF
TGCGCCAGCAGCCAAGAAGGAGGACAGGGGGCCGGGTACCAAGAGACCCAGTACTTC
>17|-|TRBV19|TRBD1|TRBJ2-4
CASSIIQGAARQNIQYF
TGTGCCAGTAGTATTATACAGGGGGCAGCTAGACAAAACATTCAGTACTTC
>17|once|TRBV5-4|TRBD2|TRBJ2-1
CASSLSALAGTMNEQFF
TGTGCCAGCAGCTTGAGTGCACTAGCGGGGACCATGAATGAGCAGTTCTTC
>14|-|TRBV7-2|-|TRBJ1-3
CASSLQGRGNTIYF
TGTGCCAGCAGCTTACAGGGGCGAGGAAACACCATATATTTT
>16|-|TRBV7-3|TRBD2|TRBJ2-1
CASSARTSGAYNEQFF
TGTGCCAGCAGCGCCCGGACTAGCGGGGCCTACAATGAGCAGTTCTTC
>13|-|TRBV19|-|TRBJ2-7
CASSIKGPYEQYF
TGTGCCAGTAGTATAAAGGGGCCCTACGAGCAGTACTTC
>15|-|TRBV7-2|-|TRBJ2-3
CASSLNEGSTDTQYF
TGTGCCAGCAGCTTGAACGAGGGAAGCACAGATACGCAGTATTTT
>14|-|TRBV6-4|-|TRBJ2-3
CASSDLTPGSKQYF
TGTGCCAGCAGTGACTTAACCCCGGGATCTAAGCAGTATTTT
>14|-|TRBV7-9|-|TRBJ2-3
CASSLSGMADTQYF
TGTGCCAGCAGCTTAAGTGGGATGGCAGATACGCAGTATTTT
>16|-|TRBV5-1|TRBD2|TRBJ2-5
CASSLDGLAVQETQYF
TGCGCCAGCAGCTTGGACGGACTAGCGGTTCAAGAGACCCAGTACTTC
>12|-|TRBV5-4|-|TRBJ2-3
CASSFPADTQYF
TGTGCCAGCAGCTTCCCCGCAGATACGCAGTATTTT
>17|once|TRBV4-2|-|TRBJ1-1
CASSQVFTGSMNTEAFF
TGTGCCAGCAGCCAAGTCTTCACAGGGAGTATGAACACTGAAGCTTTCTTT
>13|-|TRBV9|-|TRBJ1-6
CASSVTDNSPLHF
TGTGCCAGCAGCGTAACCGACAATTCACCCCTCCACTTT
>15|-|TRBV11-2|-|TRBJ2-7
CASSLEVNKNYEQYF
TGTGCCAGCAGCTTAGAGGTCAATAAAAACTACGAGCAGTACTTC
>14|few|TRBV14|-|TRBJ2-3
CASSQGHPGDTQYF
TGTGCCAGCAGCCAAGGTCACCCCGGCGATACGCAGTATTTT
>13|-|TRBV5-1|-|TRBJ1-6
CASSLAGYSPLHF
TGCGCCAGCAGCTTGGCAGGGTATTCACCCCTCCACTTT
>17|-|TRBV7-2|-|TRBJ1-3
CASSLGYGGFAGNTIYF
TGTGCCAGCAGCTTAGGTTACGGGGGGTTCGCTGGAAACACCATATATTTT
>15|-|TRBV14|-|TRBJ2-5
CASSQDLVRGETQYF
TGTGCCAGCAGCCAAGATCTTGTCAGGGGAGAGACCCAGTACTTC
>19|-|TRBV7-2|TRBD2|TRBJ2-5
CASSMGSARGGRYLETQYF
TGTGCCAGCAGCATGGGGTCGGCGCGGGGGGGCCGGTACCTAGAGACCCAGTACTTC
>14|-|TRBV19|TRBD2|TRBJ2-5
CASSINSGGETQYF
TGTGCCAGTAGTATAAACTCGGGAGGAGAGACCCAGTACTTC
>15|-|TRBV7-9|-|TRBJ1-4
CASSRGALGNEKLFF
TGTGCCAGCAGCCGAGGGGCTTTGGGTAATGAAAAACTGTTTTTT
>14|-|TRBV2|-|TRBJ2-7
CASSDLKGLYEQYF
TGTGCCAGCAGTGATCTTAAGGGCCTCTACGAGCAGTACTTC
>15|-|TRBV5-4|-|TRBJ1-1
CASSPQGWRNTEAFF
TGTGCCAGCAGCCCACAGGGTTGGAGGAACACTGAAGCTTTCTTT
>13|-|TRBV19|-|TRBJ1-2
CASSIGASYGYTF
TGTGCCAGTAGTATCGGGGCTTCCTATGGCTACACCTTC
>13|-|TRBV2|-|TRBJ1-2
CASSLGPAGGYTF
TGTGCCAGCAGTCTCGGCCCGGCCGGGGGCTACACCTTC
>15|-|TRBV5-1|TRBD2|TRBJ2-7
CASSLGTSPVYEQYF
TGCGCCAGCAGCTTGGGGACTAGCCCCGTCTACGAGCAGTACTTC
>16|-|TRBV11-3|TRBD1|TRBJ1-3
CASSSGQSASGNTIYF
TGTGCCAGCAGCTCGGGACAGTCGGCTTCTGGAAACACCATATATTTT
>18|-|TRBV27|TRBD1|TRBJ2-3
CASSFGRGLSGSTDTQYF
TGTGCCAGCAGTTTCGGCAGGGGGCTAAGCGGGAGCACAGATACGCAGTATTTT
>14|once|TRBV7-7|TRBD2|TRBJ2-3
CASSSSGGSDTQYF
TGTGCCAGCAGTTCGAGCGGGGGATCAGATACGCAGTATTTT
>13|-|TRBV5-4|-|TRBJ1-2
CASSPGRSYGYTF
TGTGCCAGCAGCCCCGGACGTTCCTATGGCTACACCTTC
>20|-|TRBV18|TRBD2|TRBJ2-7
CASSPGAGLAGGPESYEQYF
TGTGCCAGCTCACCCGGCGCCGGACTAGCGGGAGGGCCGGAGTCCTACGAGCAGTACTTC
>14|-|TRBV7-2|TRBD1|TRBJ1-1
CASSLQGAPTEAFF
TGTGCCAGCAGCTTACAGGGGGCGCCGACTGAAGCTTTCTTT
>14|-|TRBV7-2|-|TRBJ2-3
CASSLPASGGTQYF
TGTGCCAGCAGCTTACCGGCGTCCGGGGGTACGCAGTATTTT
>16|once|TRBV2|-|TRBJ1-5
CASSARQAGYNQPQHF
TGTGCCAGCAGTGCTAGACAGGCAGGGTACAATCAGCCCCAGCATTTT